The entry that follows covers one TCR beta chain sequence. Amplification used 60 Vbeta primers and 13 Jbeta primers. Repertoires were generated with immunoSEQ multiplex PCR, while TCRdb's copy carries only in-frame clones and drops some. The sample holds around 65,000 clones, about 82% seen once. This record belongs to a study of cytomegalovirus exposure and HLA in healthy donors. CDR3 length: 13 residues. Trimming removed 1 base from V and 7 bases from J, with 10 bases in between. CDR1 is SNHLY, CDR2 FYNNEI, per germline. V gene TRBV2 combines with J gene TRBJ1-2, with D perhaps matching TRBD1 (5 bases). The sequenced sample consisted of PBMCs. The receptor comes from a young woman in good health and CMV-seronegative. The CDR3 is CASSEGEGSGYTF. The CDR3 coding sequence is TGTGCCAGCAGTGAAGGGGAGGGGTCTGGCTACACCTTC.